This T cell receptor (beta chain) was profiled in a study of T-cell memory formation after mild COVID-19 (dated by TCRdb to 2020 to 2023). A note on the overall study: TCR sequence clusters from the two donors were largely donor specific. The cohort comprised two young, previously healthy adult volunteers, one female and one male. In a couple of donors, T-cell clones that expanded and contracted after mild COVID-19 were tracked by sequencing TCRalpha and TCRbeta repertoires over time.

This clonotype came up a few times. Its antigen target is currently unknown. Within one base of it there is no much larger clone, and no base qualities were kept. The CDR3 sequence holds 16 residues, the cysteine and phenylalanine included. The retained sequence is limited to the CDR3, 48 bases, with the frame set at the first base. V and J lose 4 bases and 0 bases, and a span of 17 bases separates them. According to the germline V gene, CDR1 reads SGHRS and CDR2 reads YFSETQ. Sequencing was carried out with an Illumina NovaSeq 6000. Using 5'RACE with constant-segment primers, TCRalpha and TCRbeta cDNA libraries were constructed, with sample barcodes and unique molecular identifiers added in the process. Trizol reagent was used to extract RNA from every sample. Amplification of the libraries took two PCR steps, and the second step added a second sample barcode plus Illumina TruSeq adapters. Sequencing of libraries was performed on an Illumina NovaSeq with 2 x 150 bp paired-end reads. In the original analysis: With migec v1.2.7, reads were demultiplexed and then collapsed into UMI-guided consensus sequences. Using mixcr v2.1.11, UMI consensuses were aligned to TRA and TRB V and J templates and then assembled into clonotypes. Clonotypes were classified as expanded or contracted when called significant by both edgeR and NoisET, with noise models trained on biological replicates. edgeR calls used a false discovery rate-adjusted p below 0.01 and a log2 fold-change threshold of 1. As an exploratory analysis of dynamics, PCA with hierarchical clustering was applied to max-normalized trajectories of the 1000 most abundant clonotypes. Each responding clone was given a CD4 or CD8 phenotype based on the CD4+ and CD8+ repertoires, which had been sequenced separately. TCRdb reprocessed the public reads (quality trimming at Q25 with fastp, clone calling with MiXCR) and kept in-frame beta chains. Under each unique CDR3 protein, matching rows form one entry showing the most common genes and DNA. The V and J calls were not made by the authors but by TCRdb's processing. For this sample the table gives approximately 260,000 distinct CDR3 sequences, of which over 15% were detected only once. The ten largest account for around 23% of the sample.

What the work shows at the level of the full study, not this receptor alone: Some responding clones were found in pre-infection memory, which suggests that pre-existing cross-reactive memory T cells took part in the SARS-CoV-2 response. Whether the second-wave clones peaking on day 37 were SARS-CoV-2 specific was not confirmed. From day 15 to 85, contracting clones showed balanced CD4/CD8 phenotypes, whereas a second wave of clones that expanded from day 15 to 37 leaned towards CD4+. Contracting CD4+ clones were found mainly in CM and EM memory subsets, while CD8+ clones were enriched in EMRA. The study covered only two mild cases, and larger cohorts including severe cases with pre-infection samples were considered necessary.

PBMCs were isolated by Ficoll-Paque density gradient centrifugation. The sequence was collected from a young man who had mild COVID-19 (a few samples of this study predate the infection). The sample titles of this study are shuffled in the database, so cell type and time point are left out; the donor was told from shared clones. The chain employs TRBV5-1 and TRBJ2-7; the D gene is perhaps TRBD2, from 7 matching bases. The sample taken for sequencing was PBMCs or a T cell subset sorted from them (not recorded which). This receptor has the CDR3 CASSPRGALSSYEQYF. The bases are TGCGCCAGCAGCCCCCGGGGGGCGCTTAGCTCCTACGAGCAGTACTTC.